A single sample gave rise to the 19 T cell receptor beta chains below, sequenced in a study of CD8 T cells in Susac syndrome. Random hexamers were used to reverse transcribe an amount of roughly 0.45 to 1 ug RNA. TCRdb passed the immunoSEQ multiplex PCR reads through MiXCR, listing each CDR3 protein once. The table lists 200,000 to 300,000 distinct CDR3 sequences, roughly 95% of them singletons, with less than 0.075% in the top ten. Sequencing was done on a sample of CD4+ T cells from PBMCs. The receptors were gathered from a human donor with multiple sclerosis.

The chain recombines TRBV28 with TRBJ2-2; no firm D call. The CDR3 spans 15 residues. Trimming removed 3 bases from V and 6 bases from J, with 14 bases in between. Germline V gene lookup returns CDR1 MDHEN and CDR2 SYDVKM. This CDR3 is CASSLGRVQPGELFF. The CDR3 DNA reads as TGTGCCAGCAGTTTGGGTAGGGTCCAGCCCGGGGAGCTGTTTTTT.

CDR3: CASRTANTGELFF. The CDR3 DNA reads as TGTGCCAGCAGGACAGCGAACACCGGGGAGCTGTTTTTT. The chain carries TRBV28 and TRBJ2-2; perhaps TRBD1 as D (5 bases). Trimming shortened V by 6 bases and J by 0 bases, and 5 bases separated the two germline ends. Germline V gene data show CDR1 as MDHEN and CDR2 as SYDVKM. The CDR3 length is 13 residues.

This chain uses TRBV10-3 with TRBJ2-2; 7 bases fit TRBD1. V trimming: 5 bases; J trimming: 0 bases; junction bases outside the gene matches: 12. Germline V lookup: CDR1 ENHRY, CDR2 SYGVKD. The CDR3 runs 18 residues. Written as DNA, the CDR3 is TGTGCCATCAGTTTTTCCCTGGACAGGAACCCGAACACCGGGGAGCTGTTTTTT. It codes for CAISFSLDRNPNTGELFF.

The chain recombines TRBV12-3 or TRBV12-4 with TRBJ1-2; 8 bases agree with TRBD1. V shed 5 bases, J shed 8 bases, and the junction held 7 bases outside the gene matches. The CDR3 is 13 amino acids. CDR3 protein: CASSTGTGHGYTF. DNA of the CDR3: TGTGCCAGCAGTACAGGGACAGGCCACGGCTACACCTTC.

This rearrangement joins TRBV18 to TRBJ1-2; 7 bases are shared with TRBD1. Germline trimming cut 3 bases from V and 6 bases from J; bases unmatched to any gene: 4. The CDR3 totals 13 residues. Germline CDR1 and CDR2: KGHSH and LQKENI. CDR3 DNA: TGTGCCAGCTCACCCTCGACAGGGAATGGCTACACCTTC. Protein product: CASSPSTGNGYTF.

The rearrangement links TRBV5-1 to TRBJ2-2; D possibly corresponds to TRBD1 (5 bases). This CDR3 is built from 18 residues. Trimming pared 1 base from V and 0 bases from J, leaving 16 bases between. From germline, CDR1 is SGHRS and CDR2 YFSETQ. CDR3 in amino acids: CASSLRGLSSSNTGELFF. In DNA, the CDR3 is TGCGCCAGCAGCTTGAGGGGCTTGTCCAGCTCGAACACCGGGGAGCTGTTTTTT.

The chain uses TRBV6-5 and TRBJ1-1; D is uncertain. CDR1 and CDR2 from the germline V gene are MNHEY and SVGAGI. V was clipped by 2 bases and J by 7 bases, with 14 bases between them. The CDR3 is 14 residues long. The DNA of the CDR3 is TGTGCCAGCAGTTACGATTCCGGGCCAGGTGAAGCTTTCTTT. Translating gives CASSYDSGPGEAFF.

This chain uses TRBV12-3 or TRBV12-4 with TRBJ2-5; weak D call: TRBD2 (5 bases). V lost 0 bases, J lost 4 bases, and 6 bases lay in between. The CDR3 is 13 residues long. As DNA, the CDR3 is TGTGCCAGCAGTTTAGCAGAGGGAGAGACCCAGTACTTC. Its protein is CASSLAEGETQYF.

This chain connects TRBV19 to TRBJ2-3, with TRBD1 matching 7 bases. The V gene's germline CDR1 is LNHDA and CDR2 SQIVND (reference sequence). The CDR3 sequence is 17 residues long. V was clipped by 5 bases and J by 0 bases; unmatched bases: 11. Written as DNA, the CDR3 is TGTGCCAGTAGTTCGCGACAGGGAGCCCCTAGCACAGATACGCAGTATTTT. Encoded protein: CASSSRQGAPSTDTQYF.

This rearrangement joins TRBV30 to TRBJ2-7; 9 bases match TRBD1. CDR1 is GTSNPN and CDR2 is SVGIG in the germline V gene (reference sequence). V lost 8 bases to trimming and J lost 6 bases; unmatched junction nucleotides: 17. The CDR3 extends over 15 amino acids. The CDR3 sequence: CAQRQPDRGLSEQYF. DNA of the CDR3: TGTGCCCAAAGGCAGCCCGACAGGGGGTTAAGCGAGCAGTACTTC.

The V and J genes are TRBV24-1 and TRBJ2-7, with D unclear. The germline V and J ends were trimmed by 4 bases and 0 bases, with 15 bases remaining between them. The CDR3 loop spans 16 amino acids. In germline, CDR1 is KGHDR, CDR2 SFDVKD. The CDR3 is CATSDPLADYSYEQYV. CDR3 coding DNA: TGTGCCACCAGTGACCCTTTGGCAGATTACTCCTACGAGCAGTACGTC.

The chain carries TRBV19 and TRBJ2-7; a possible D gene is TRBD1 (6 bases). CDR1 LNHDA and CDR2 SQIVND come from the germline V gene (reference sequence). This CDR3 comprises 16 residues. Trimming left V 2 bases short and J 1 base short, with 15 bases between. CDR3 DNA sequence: TGTGCCAGTAGTATAATTCCGGGACAAGGGTCCTACGAGCAGTACTTC. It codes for CASSIIPGQGSYEQYF.

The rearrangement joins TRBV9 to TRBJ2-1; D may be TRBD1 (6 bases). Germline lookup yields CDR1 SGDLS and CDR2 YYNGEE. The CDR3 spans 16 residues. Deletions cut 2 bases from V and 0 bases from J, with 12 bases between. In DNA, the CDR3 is TGTGCCAGCAGCGTGGGCGTGGGGGCCTCCTACAATGAGCAGTTCTTC. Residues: CASSVGVGASYNEQFF. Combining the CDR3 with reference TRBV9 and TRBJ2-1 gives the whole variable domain DSGVTQTPKHLITATGQRVTLRCSPRSGDLSVYWYQQSLDQGLQFLIQYYNGEERAKGNILERFSAQQFPDLHSELNLSSLELGDSALYFCASSVGVGASYNEQFFGPGTRLTVL.

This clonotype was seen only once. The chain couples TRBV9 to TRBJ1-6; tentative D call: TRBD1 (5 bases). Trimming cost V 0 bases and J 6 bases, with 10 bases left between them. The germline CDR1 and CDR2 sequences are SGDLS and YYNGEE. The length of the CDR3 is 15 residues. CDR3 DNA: TGTGCCAGCAGCGTAGACGGGACTAGTAATTCACCCCTCCACTTT. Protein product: CASSVDGTSNSPLHF.

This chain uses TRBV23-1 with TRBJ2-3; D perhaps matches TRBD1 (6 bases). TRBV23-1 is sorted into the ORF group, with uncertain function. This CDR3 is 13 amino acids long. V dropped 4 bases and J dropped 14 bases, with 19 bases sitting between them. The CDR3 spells CASSPWDTRWRYF. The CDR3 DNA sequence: TGCGCCAGCAGTCCATGGGACACCCGGTGGCGGTATTTT.

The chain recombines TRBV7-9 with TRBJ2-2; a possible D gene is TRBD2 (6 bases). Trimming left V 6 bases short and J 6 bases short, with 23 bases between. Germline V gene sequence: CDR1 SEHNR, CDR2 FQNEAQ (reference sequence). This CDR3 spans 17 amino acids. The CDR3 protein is CASRPPIRASGAGELFF. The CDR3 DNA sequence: TGTGCCAGCAGGCCGCCGATCCGGGCCTCGGGGGCCGGGGAGCTGTTTTTT.

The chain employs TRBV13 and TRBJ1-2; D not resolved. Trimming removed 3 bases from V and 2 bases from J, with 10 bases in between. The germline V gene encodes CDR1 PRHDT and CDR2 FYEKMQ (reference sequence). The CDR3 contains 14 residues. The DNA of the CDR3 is TGTGCCAGCAGCTTCGAACCCCGAAACTATGGCTACACCTTC. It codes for CASSFEPRNYGYTF.

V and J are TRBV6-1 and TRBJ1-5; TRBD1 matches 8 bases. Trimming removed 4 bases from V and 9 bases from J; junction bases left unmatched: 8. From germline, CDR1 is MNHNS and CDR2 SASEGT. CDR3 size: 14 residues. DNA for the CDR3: TGTGCCAGCAGTGCGACAGGGGTACTTCGGCCCCAGCATTTT. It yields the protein CASSATGVLRPQHF.

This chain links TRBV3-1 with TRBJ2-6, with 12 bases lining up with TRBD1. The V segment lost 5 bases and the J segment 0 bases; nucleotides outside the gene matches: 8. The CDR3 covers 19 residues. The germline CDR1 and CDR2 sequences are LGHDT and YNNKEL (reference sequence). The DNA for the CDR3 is TGTGCCAGCAGCGCCCGAGGGACAGGGGGCAGCTCTGGGGCCAACGTCCTGACTTTC. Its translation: CASSARGTGGSSGANVLTF.